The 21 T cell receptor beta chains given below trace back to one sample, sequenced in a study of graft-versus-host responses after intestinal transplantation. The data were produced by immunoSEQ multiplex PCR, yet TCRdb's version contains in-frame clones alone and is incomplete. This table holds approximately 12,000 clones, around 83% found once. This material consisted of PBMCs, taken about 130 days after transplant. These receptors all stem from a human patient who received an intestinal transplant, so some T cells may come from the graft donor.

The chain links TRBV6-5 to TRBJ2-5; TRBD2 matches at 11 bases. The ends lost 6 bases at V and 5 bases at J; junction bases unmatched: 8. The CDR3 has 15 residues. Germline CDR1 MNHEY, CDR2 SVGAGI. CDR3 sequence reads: CASSWIAGGQETQYF. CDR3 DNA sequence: TGTGCCAGCAGCTGGATAGCGGGGGGGCAGGAGACCCAGTACTTC.

The CDR3 reads CASSTRTGWVAEAFF. The CDR3, as DNA: TGTGCCAGTAGTACCCGGACAGGGTGGGTCGCTGAAGCTTTCTTT. The chain links TRBV19 to TRBJ1-1; 8 bases are a match to TRBD1. CDR1 and CDR2 from the germline V gene are LNHDA and SQIVND (reference sequence). The V gene end was trimmed by 4 bases and the J gene end by 6 bases; junction bases not matched to a gene: 10. The CDR3 contains 15 residues.

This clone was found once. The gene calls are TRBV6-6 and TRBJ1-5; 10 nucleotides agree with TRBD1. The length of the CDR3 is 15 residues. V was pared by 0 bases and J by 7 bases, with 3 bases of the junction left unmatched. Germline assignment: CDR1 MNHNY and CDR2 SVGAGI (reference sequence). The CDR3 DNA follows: TGTGCCAGCAGTTACTCAGGGACAGGGGAGCAGCCCCAGCATTTT. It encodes CASSYSGTGEQPQHF.

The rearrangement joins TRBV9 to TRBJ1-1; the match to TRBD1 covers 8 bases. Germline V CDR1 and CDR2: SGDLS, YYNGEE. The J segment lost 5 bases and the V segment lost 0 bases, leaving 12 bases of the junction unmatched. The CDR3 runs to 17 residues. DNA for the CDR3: TGTGCCAGCAGCGTAGGAGGAGGACAGGGTGGGAGGACTGAAGCTTTCTTT. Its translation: CASSVGGGQGGRTEAFF.

The chain's CDR3 is CASSLDKGGANEKLFF. The CDR3 DNA reads as TGCGCCAGCAGCTTGGACAAAGGTGGGGCTAATGAAAAACTGTTTTTT. The chain combines TRBV5-1 with TRBJ1-4; D gene unclear. The CDR3 has 16 amino acids. V was pared by 0 bases and J by 3 bases, with 12 bases between. Germline loops: CDR1 SGHRS, CDR2 YFSETQ.

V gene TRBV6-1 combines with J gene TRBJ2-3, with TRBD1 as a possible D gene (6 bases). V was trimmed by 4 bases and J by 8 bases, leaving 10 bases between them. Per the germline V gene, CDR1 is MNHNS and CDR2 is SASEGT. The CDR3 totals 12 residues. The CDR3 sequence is CASSVLRGTQYF. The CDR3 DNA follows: TGTGCCAGCAGTGTGCTCAGGGGTACGCAGTATTTT.

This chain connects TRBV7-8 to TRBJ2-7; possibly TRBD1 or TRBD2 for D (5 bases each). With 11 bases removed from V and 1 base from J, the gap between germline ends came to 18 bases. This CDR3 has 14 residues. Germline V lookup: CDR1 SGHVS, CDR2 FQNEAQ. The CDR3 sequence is CASRTGTFSYEQYF. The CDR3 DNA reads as TGTGCCTCCCGCACCGGGACCTTTTCCTACGAGCAGTACTTC.

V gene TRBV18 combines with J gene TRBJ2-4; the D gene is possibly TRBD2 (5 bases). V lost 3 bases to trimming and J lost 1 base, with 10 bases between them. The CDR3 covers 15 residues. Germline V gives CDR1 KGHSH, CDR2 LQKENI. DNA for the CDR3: TGTGCCAGCTCACCGGTCTGGAGGGCCAAAAACATTCAGTACTTC. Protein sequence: CASSPVWRAKNIQYF.

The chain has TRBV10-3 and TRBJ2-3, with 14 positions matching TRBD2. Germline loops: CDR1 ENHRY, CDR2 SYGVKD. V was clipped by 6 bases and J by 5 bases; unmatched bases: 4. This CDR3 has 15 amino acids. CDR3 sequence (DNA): TGTGCCATCAGGGGACTAGCGGGAGATGGAGATACGCAGTATTTT. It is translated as CAIRGLAGDGDTQYF.

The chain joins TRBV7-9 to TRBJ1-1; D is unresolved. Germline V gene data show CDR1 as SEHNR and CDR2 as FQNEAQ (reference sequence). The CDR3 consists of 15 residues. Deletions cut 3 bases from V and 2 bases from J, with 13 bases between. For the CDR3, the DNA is TGTGCCAGCAGCTTGATGGGGTCGGCAAACACTGAAGCTTTCTTT. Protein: CASSLMGSANTEAFF.

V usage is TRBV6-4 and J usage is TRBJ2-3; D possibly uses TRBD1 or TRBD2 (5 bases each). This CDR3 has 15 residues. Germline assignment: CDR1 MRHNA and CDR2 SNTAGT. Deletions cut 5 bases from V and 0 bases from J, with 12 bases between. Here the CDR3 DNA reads TGTGCCAGCAGTAAAACAGGCGGGAGCACAGATACGCAGTATTTT. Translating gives CASSKTGGSTDTQYF.

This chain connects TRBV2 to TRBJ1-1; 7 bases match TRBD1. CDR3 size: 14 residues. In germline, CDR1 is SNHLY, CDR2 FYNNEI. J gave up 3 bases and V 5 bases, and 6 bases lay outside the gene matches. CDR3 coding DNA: TGTGCCAGCAGTATTGACAGGGCGTACACTGAAGCTTTCTTT. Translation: CASSIDRAYTEAFF.

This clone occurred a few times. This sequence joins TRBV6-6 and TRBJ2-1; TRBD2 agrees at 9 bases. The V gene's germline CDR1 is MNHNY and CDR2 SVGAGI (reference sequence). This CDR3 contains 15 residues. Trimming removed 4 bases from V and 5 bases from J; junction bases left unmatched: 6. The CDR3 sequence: CASSSLAGGDNEQFF. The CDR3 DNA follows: TGTGCCAGCAGTTCCCTGGCGGGAGGGGACAATGAGCAGTTCTTC.

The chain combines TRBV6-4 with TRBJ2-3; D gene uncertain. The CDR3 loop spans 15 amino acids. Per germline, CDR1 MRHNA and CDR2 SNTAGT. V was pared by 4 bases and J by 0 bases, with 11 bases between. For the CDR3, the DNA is TGTGCCAGCAGTGTGGAAGCAGCGAGCACAGATACGCAGTATTTT. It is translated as CASSVEAASTDTQYF.

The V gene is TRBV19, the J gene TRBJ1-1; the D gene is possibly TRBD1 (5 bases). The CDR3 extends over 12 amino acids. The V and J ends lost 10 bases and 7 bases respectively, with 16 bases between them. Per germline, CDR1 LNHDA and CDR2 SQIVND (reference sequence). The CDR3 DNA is TGTGCCACCACGGGGGGTACGGTTGAAGCTTTCTTT. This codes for CATTGGTVEAFF.

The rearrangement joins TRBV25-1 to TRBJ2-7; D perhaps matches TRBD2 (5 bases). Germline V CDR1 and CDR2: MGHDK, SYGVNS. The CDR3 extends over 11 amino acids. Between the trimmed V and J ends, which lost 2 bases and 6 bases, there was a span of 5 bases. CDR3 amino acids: CASSERGEQYF. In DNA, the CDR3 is TGTGCCAGCAGTGAACGGGGCGAGCAGTACTTC.

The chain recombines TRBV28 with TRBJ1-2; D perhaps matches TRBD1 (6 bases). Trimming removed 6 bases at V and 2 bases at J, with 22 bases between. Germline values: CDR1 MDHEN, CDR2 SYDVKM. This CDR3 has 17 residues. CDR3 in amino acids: CASRGAARATLNYGYTF. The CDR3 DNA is TGTGCCAGCAGGGGGGCGGCGAGGGCGACTCTAAACTATGGCTACACCTTC.

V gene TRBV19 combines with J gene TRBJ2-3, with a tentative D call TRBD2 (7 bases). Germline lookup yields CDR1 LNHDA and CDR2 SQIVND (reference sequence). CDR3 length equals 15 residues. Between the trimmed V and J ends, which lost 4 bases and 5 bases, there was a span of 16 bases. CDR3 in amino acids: CASSRGAGAGDTQYF. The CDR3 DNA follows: TGTGCCAGTAGTAGGGGGGCGGGAGCGGGAGATACGCAGTATTTT.

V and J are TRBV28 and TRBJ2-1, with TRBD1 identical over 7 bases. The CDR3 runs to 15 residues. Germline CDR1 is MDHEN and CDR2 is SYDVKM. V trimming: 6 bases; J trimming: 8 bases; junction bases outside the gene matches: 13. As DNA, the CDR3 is TGTGCCAGCAGATCGACAGGGTTGGGGTCTCATGAGCAGTTCTTC. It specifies CASRSTGLGSHEQFF. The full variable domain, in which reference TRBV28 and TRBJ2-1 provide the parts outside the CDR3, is DVKVTQSSRYLVKRTGEKVFLECVQDMDHENMFWYRQDPGLGLRLIYFSYDVKMKEKGDIPEGYSVSREKKERFSLILESASTNQTSMYLCASRSTGLGSHEQFFGPGTRLTVL.

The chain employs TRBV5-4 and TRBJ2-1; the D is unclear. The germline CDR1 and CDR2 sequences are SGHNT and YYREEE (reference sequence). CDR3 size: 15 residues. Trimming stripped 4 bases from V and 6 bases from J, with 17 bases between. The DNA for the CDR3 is TGTGCCAGCAGCCCCCGAGAGGCAGCCCCCAATGAGCAGTTCTTC. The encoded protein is CASSPREAAPNEQFF.

Written as DNA, the CDR3 is TGTGCCAGCAGTGACAGGAGCGGGTCCTACAATGAGCAGTTCTTC. Encoded protein: CASSDRSGSYNEQFF. The gene calls are TRBV6-4 and TRBJ2-1, with D perhaps matching TRBD2 (6 bases). V lost 2 bases to trimming and J lost 1 base, with 9 bases between them. Germline CDR1 is MRHNA and CDR2 is SNTAGT. The CDR3 is 15 amino acids.